The 10 T cell receptor beta chains reported below all come from one sample, sequenced in a study of blood T cell repertoires in COVID-19. Some clones are missing from TCRdb's copy, which holds only in-frame ones; the method was immunoSEQ multiplex PCR. The sample shows tens of thousands of clones, 75% to 85% of them seen only once. The sequenced sample consisted of peripheral blood. All receptors come from a woman of 80 years or more with acute or convalescent COVID-19.

This chain connects TRBV2 to TRBJ1-5; D uncertain. Germline V lookup: CDR1 SNHLY, CDR2 FYNNEI. Deletions cut 6 bases from V and 2 bases from J, with 17 bases between. CDR3 length: 16 amino acids. The CDR3 sequence: CASSRNLGGRNQPQHF. DNA of the CDR3: TGTGCCAGCAGCCGAAACCTGGGAGGCCGCAATCAGCCCCAGCATTTT.

V and J are TRBV29-1 and TRBJ2-3, with 13 bases that match TRBD2. Germline-derived CDR1 and CDR2 are SQVTM and ANQGSEA. V lost 2 bases and J lost 9; bases outside the gene matches: 5. CDR3 length equals 14 residues. The CDR3 is CSVERTSGRQTQYF. The CDR3 DNA sequence: TGCAGCGTTGAAAGGACTAGCGGGAGACAGACGCAGTATTTT.

The V gene is TRBV7-3, the J gene TRBJ2-3; D is uncertain. Germline V lookup: CDR1 SGHTA, CDR2 FQGTGA. V was clipped by 5 bases and J by 2 bases, with 17 bases between them. This CDR3 has 16 residues. This CDR3 is CASSPRPSVVTDTQYF. CDR3 DNA: TGTGCCAGCAGCCCGAGGCCGTCTGTAGTCACAGATACGCAGTATTTT.

This chain connects TRBV24-1 to TRBJ2-1; perhaps TRBD1 as D (7 bases). In germline, CDR1 is KGHDR, CDR2 SFDVKD. Trimming left V 3 bases short and J 8 bases short, with 16 bases between. This CDR3 is built from 15 residues. The CDR3 DNA reads as TGTGCCACCAGTGATCCGGGGCAGGGGGGATATGAGCAGTTCTTC. Translating gives CATSDPGQGGYEQFF.

The V gene is TRBV7-3, the J gene TRBJ2-3, with D perhaps TRBD2 (5 bases). This CDR3 has 13 amino acids. Germline CDR1 and CDR2: SGHTA and FQGTGA. Trimming left V 5 bases short and J 5 bases short, with 11 bases between. The CDR3 DNA follows: TGTGCCAGCAGCCTTAACGGAGGAGATACGCAGTATTTT. Residues: CASSLNGGDTQYF. The entire variable domain, with the rest obtained from reference TRBV7-3 and TRBJ2-3, is as follows: GAGVSQTPSNKVTEKGKYVELRCDPISGHTALYWYRQSLGQGPEFLIYFQGTGAADDSGLPNDRFFAVRPEGSVSTLKIQRTERGDSAVYLCASSLNGGDTQYFGPGTRLTVL.

The V gene is TRBV10-2, the J gene TRBJ2-1; D might be TRBD1 (6 bases). The CDR3 extends over 14 amino acids. Germline CDR1 WSHSY, CDR2 SAAADI. Trimming left V 8 bases short and J 3 bases short, with 14 bases between. The CDR3 here is CASLKQGNYNEQFF. CDR3 nucleotides: TGCGCCAGCCTAAAACAGGGAAACTACAATGAGCAGTTCTTC.

This clone occurred once. The chain carries TRBV6-5 and TRBJ1-3; D unresolved. Between the trimmed V and J ends, which lost 6 bases and 0 bases, there was a span of 12 bases. Germline values: CDR1 MNHEY, CDR2 SVGAGI. CDR3 size: 15 residues. This CDR3 reads CASRTVSSSGNTIYF. Written as DNA, the CDR3 is TGTGCCAGCAGGACTGTATCCTCCTCTGGAAACACCATATATTTT.

In this sample, this clone turned up a few times. The chain couples TRBV27 to TRBJ2-3; D gene unclear. CDR3 size: 15 residues. Germline V gene data show CDR1 as MNHEY and CDR2 as SMNVEV (reference sequence). The germline V and J ends were trimmed by 2 bases and 2 bases, with 11 bases remaining between them. The CDR3 loop is CASSLRGLHTDTQYF. DNA for the CDR3: TGTGCCAGCAGTTTAAGAGGTCTACACACAGATACGCAGTATTTT.

This clone was seen a single time. As DNA, the CDR3 is TGCGCCAGCAGCTTGGGACAGCTTAATGAAAAACTGTTTTTT. Translating it yields CASSLGQLNEKLFF. This chain joins TRBV5-1 and TRBJ1-4, with D perhaps matching TRBD1 (5 bases). The V end was cut by 0 bases, the J end by 4 bases, with 7 bases between. The CDR3 contains 14 residues. Germline V lookup: CDR1 SGHRS, CDR2 YFSETQ. The full variable domain, with the rest looked up from reference TRBV5-1 and TRBJ1-4, is KAGVTQTPRYLIKTRGQQVTLSCSPISGHRSVSWYQQTPGQGLQFLFEYFSETQRNKGNFPGRFSGRQFSNSRSEMNVSTLELGDSALYLCASSLGQLNEKLFFGSGTQLSVL.

The rearrangement links TRBV19 to TRBJ1-2; 8 bases fit TRBD1. Trimming cost V 6 bases and J 6 bases; bases outside gene matches: 15. Per the germline V gene, CDR1 is LNHDA and CDR2 is SQIVND (reference sequence). The CDR3 contains 16 residues. The CDR3 loop is CASREGIRTGYHGYTF. For the CDR3, the DNA is TGTGCCAGTAGGGAGGGTATCCGGACAGGGTACCATGGCTACACCTTC.